The clone carrying this T cell receptor beta chain turned up a few times. The entry originates in a study of blood T cell repertoires in COVID-19. The assay was immunoSEQ multiplex PCR, and TCRdb's table has in-frame clones only and misses some. The data show about 180,000 clones, with around 83% seen just once and about 8.3% held by the top ten. Trimming left V 2 bases short and J 7 bases short, with 18 bases between. The germline V gene encodes CDR1 SEHNR and CDR2 FQNEAQ (reference sequence). The CDR3 length is 16 residues. V and J are TRBV7-9 and TRBJ2-1, with D hard to call. Sequencing input: peripheral blood. The TCR was taken from an older woman with COVID-19, enrolled during active disease. The CDR3 region has the DNA TGTGCCAGCAGCTTACTTTGGAGCCGAGGATCAAATGAGCAGTTCTTC. Its protein product is CASSLLWSRGSNEQFF.